The clone carrying this T cell receptor (beta chain) appeared once. Its antigen is undetermined. Unsorted samples drew genomic DNA from approximately 87 million PBMCs. At deep level, the assay was performed. The repertoire was sequenced with immunoSEQ multiplex PCR; TCRdb's copy has only in-frame clones and lacks some. The sample holds some 490,000 clones, more than 75% seen once. The source of the sample is a study of shared clonotypes between healthy human individuals. For the study at large: Those who served as donors were a couple of women and a few men between the ages of 18 and 49. General study points: Researchers sampled only blood; tissue repertoires likely differ.

The germline V gene has CDR1 LNHDA and CDR2 SQIVND (reference sequence). CDR3 length: 14 residues. With 1 base removed from V and 7 bases from J, the gap between germline ends came to 14 bases. Input material: PBMCs. The gene calls are TRBV19 and TRBJ2-7; either TRBD1 or TRBD2 may fit D (5 bases each). This clonotype originated in a woman aged 40-49 years in good health. Some clones in this sample may be carry-over from other donors' samples. The CDR3 loop is CASSIGPAEGEQYF. The CDR3 bases are TGTGCCAGTAGTATAGGGCCGGCCGAGGGGGAGCAGTACTTC.